A single sample gave rise to the 9 T cell receptor beta chains below, sequenced in a study of cytomegalovirus exposure and HLA in healthy donors. PCR amplification relied on 60 Vbeta primers (plus 13 Jbeta primers). Using immunoSEQ multiplex PCR, the repertoire was profiled, and TCRdb retains in-frame clones only, with some absent. Among 150,000 to 200,000 clones listed, approximately 73% were seen once. Sequences were obtained from PBMCs. These TCRs come from a man aged 30-40 years in good health and CMV-seropositive.

DNA for the CDR3: TGTGCCAGCAGTTTACCCACACTAGCGGGAATTTCTGATACGCAGTATTTT. Translating it yields CASSLPTLAGISDTQYF. The rearrangement uses TRBV28 and TRBJ2-3; TRBD2 matches 10 bases. Trimming removed 2 bases from V and 6 bases from J; junction bases left unmatched: 11. The CDR3 is 17 amino acids. Germline-derived CDR1 and CDR2 are MDHEN and SYDVKM.

The chain joins TRBV6-5 to TRBJ2-7; a weak D match, TRBD2 (7 bases). V lost 6 bases and J lost 6, with 15 bases in between. Germline V lookup: CDR1 MNHEY, CDR2 SVGAGI. The CDR3 is 13 residues long. In DNA, the CDR3 is TGTGCCAGCAGACCCACTAGGGGGGGCGAGCAGTACTTC. This translates into CASRPTRGGEQYF.

The gene calls are TRBV6-5 and TRBJ2-7; 10 bases align to TRBD2. The CDR3 length is 16 residues. Germline V lookup: CDR1 MNHEY, CDR2 SVGAGI. V trimming: 0 bases; J trimming: 4 bases; junction bases outside the gene matches: 6. The CDR3 bases are TGTGCCAGCAGTTACTCCGCCGGACTAGCGGTATACGAGCAGTACTTC. Translated, it gives CASSYSAGLAVYEQYF.

The V and J genes are TRBV5-1 and TRBJ2-1, with 9 bases matching TRBD1. The CDR3 loop spans 16 amino acids. The germline gives CDR1 SGHRS, CDR2 YFSETQ. Losses at the gene ends were 4 bases for V and 5 bases for J; bases not matched to a gene: 10. CDR3 loop: CASSRIPGQGNNEQFF. CDR3 bases: TGCGCCAGCAGCCGAATCCCGGGACAGGGCAACAATGAGCAGTTCTTC. Looking up the rest from reference TRBV5-1 and TRBJ2-1 gives the full variable domain: KAGVTQTPRYLIKTRGQQVTLSCSPISGHRSVSWYQQTPGQGLQFLFEYFSETQRNKGNFPGRFSGRQFSNSRSEMNVSTLELGDSALYLCASSRIPGQGNNEQFFGPGTRLTVL.

This chain connects TRBV14 to TRBJ1-1; possibly TRBD1 for D (6 bases). V gave up 5 bases and J gave up 3 bases, with 16 bases separating them. The CDR3 has 15 residues. Per the germline V gene, CDR1 is SGHDN and CDR2 is FVKESK. CDR3 sequence (DNA): TGTGCCAGCAGCTATTCAGGGGAGAGGCACACTGAAGCTTTCTTT. This codes for CASSYSGERHTEAFF.

This clone has only a few counts. V is TRBV9 and J is TRBJ1-1; D may be TRBD1 (6 bases). The V gene lost 0 bases and the J gene lost 6 bases, with 18 bases spanning the gap. Germline V CDR1 and CDR2: SGDLS, YYNGEE. CDR3 size: 16 residues. DNA for the CDR3: TGTGCCAGCAGCGTAGGTAGGACAGAGATAAATGCTGAAGCTTTCTTT. It encodes CASSVGRTEINAEAFF.

A few counts support this clone. J is TRBJ1-1 and V is TRBV5-6; a possible D gene is TRBD1 (6 bases). The germline V and J ends were trimmed by 3 bases and 8 bases, with 11 bases remaining between them. The CDR3 has 12 residues. The germline CDR1 and CDR2 sequences are SGHDT and YYEEEE. The CDR3 here is CASSSGQREAFF. The CDR3 coding sequence is TGTGCCAGCAGCTCAGGACAGAGAGAAGCTTTCTTT. The full variable domain, its missing parts supplied by reference TRBV5-6 and TRBJ1-1, is DAGVTQSPTHLIKTRGQQVTLRCSPKSGHDTVSWYQQALGQGPQFIFQYYEEEERQRGNFPDRFSGHQFPNYSSELNVNALLLGDSALYLCASSSGQREAFFGQGTRLTVV.

This clone was observed a few times. This chain links TRBV29-1 with TRBJ1-2; 11 nucleotides match TRBD1. Per germline, CDR1 SQVTM and CDR2 ANQGSEA. V shed 6 bases and J 7 bases; nucleotides not matched to a gene: 4. This CDR3 has 12 residues. As DNA, the CDR3 is TGCAGCGTGGGACAGGGGGTGAGTGGCTACACCTTC. Protein product: CSVGQGVSGYTF.

This chain uses TRBV5-1 with TRBJ2-1; D is perhaps TRBD1 (5 bases). CDR1 is SGHRS, CDR2 YFSETQ, per germline. This CDR3 has 13 amino acids. V was shortened by 4 bases and J by 3 bases, with 8 bases between the two germline ends. The CDR3 DNA follows: TGCGCCAGCAGCCTCCAGGGCTACAATGAGCAGTTCTTC. Translating gives CASSLQGYNEQFF.